This is a list of T cell receptor beta chains from one sample in a study of T-cell memory formation after mild COVID-19. TCRdb reprocessed the 5' RACE reads with MiXCR, giving one entry per CDR3 protein. The sample lists 300,000 or so distinct CDR3 sequences; 15% to 20% were seen once. Material for sequencing was PBMCs or a T cell subset sorted from them (not recorded which). Receptors originate from a man younger than 35 who had mild COVID-19 (a few samples of this study predate the infection). Cell type and time point are not known. The CDR3 runs from the conserved cysteine through the conserved F or W. A D gene is named only where the DNA matches it firmly. Rows give clone size only sometimes, using once, few, many, or a class for an expanded clone.

v_call	d_call	clone_size	j_call	cdr3_length	cdr3_nt	cdr3_aa
TRBV7-2	NA	NA	TRBJ1-4	14	TGTGCCAGCAGCTTAGGGCACACATCCGAAAAACTGTTTTTT	CASSLGHTSEKLFF
TRBV3-1	TRBD1	NA	TRBJ1-1	15	TGTGCCAGCAGCCGGGACAGAGATATGAACACTGAAGCTTTCTTT	CASSRDRDMNTEAFF
TRBV4-3	NA	NA	TRBJ1-2	13	TGCGCCAGCAGCTCCGTCGGGGGCTATGGCTACACCTTC	CASSSVGGYGYTF
TRBV12-3/TRBV12-4	NA	few	TRBJ1-1	14	TGTGCCAGCTTGGTAGGACCACGGAACACTGAAGCTTTCTTT	CASLVGPRNTEAFF
TRBV30	TRBD2	few	TRBJ2-3	16	TGTGCCTGGGCCGTTGGCGCGGGGGGCCTCACAGATACGCAGTATTTT	CAWAVGAGGLTDTQYF
TRBV7-2	NA	NA	TRBJ1-1	14	TGTGCCAGCAGCGTCTACTTCGGGGACACTGAAGCTTTCTTT	CASSVYFGDTEAFF
TRBV7-2	NA	few	TRBJ1-2	15	TGTGCCAGCAGCTTAGCAAGGACAGCTAACTATGGCTACACCTTC	CASSLARTANYGYTF
TRBV7-2	TRBD2	many	TRBJ2-3	14	TGTGCCAGCAGCAGCGGGGTGAGCACAGATACGCAGTATTTT	CASSSGVSTDTQYF
TRBV9	NA	few	TRBJ2-5	17	TGTGCCAGCAGCGCCTCTCACGGGGGGCTTTACCAAGAGACCCAGTACTTC	CASSASHGGLYQETQYF
TRBV12-3/TRBV12-4	TRBD1	NA	TRBJ2-7	12	TGTGCCAGCAGTTTGGGACAGGGTGTGCAGTACTTC	CASSLGQGVQYF
TRBV6-2/TRBV6-3	NA	NA	TRBJ1-2	15	TGTGCCAGCAGTCCGCCTCCCTACAGGAGCCATGGCTACACCTTC	CASSPPPYRSHGYTF
TRBV7-9	NA	NA	TRBJ1-6	14	TGTGCCAGCAGCCCACAGGGCCGGCGTTCACCCCTCCACTTT	CASSPQGRRSPLHF
TRBV5-5	NA	NA	TRBJ2-6	15	TGTGCCAGCAGCAAGGGACATTCTGGGGCCAACGTCCTGACTTTC	CASSKGHSGANVLTF
TRBV4-3	NA	NA	TRBJ1-6	17	TGCGCCAGCAGCCAAGACCCCGGGACGGTTGATAATTCACCCCTCCACTTT	CASSQDPGTVDNSPLHF